The 4 T cell receptor beta chains reported below all come from one sample, sequenced in a study of cytomegalovirus exposure and HLA in healthy donors. The PCR had 60 Vbeta and 13 Jbeta primers. The data were produced by immunoSEQ multiplex PCR, yet TCRdb's version contains in-frame clones alone and is incomplete. The sample holds under 150,000 clones, approximately 70% seen once. Sequenced input: PBMCs. The receptors stem from a woman aged 55-70 years in good health and CMV-seropositive.

This chain joins TRBV19 and TRBJ2-1; 7 bases agree with TRBD2. V lost 1 base, J lost 9 bases, and 9 bases stayed unmatched. The V gene's germline CDR1 is LNHDA and CDR2 SQIVND (reference sequence). The CDR3 runs to 15 residues. CDR3 sequence reads: CASSIVRLAEGEQFF. The CDR3 nucleotides are TGTGCCAGTAGTATAGTGCGACTAGCCGAGGGTGAGCAGTTCTTC.

This clone was seen a few times. The chain carries TRBV15 and TRBJ1-4, with a possible D match to TRBD1 (6 bases). Looked up from germline, CDR1 is LNHNV and CDR2 is YYDKDF (reference sequence). CDR3 length equals 15 residues. Trimming took 5 bases from V and 3 from J, leaving 13 bases between them. CDR3 loop: CATSLAGAPNEKLFF. CDR3 coding DNA: TGTGCCACCAGCCTAGCAGGGGCCCCTAATGAAAAACTGTTTTTT.

The J gene is TRBJ2-7, the V gene TRBV18, with 8 bases matching TRBD1. The CDR3 sequence is 17 residues long. Germline assignment: CDR1 KGHSH and CDR2 LQKENI. Unmatched junction bases numbered 16, after V lost 3 bases and J lost 6 bases. As DNA, the CDR3 is TGTGCCAGCTCACCCCCCAGGACAGGGAGTACGTTAGGCGAGCAGTACTTC. Encoded protein: CASSPPRTGSTLGEQYF.

The CDR3 sequence is CASSGTQGVGTEAFF. CDR3 nucleotide sequence: TGTGCCAGCAGCGGCACACAGGGGGTCGGCACTGAAGCTTTCTTT. The chain carries TRBV9 and TRBJ1-1, with 8 nucleotides matching TRBD1. With 3 bases clipped from V and 4 bases from J, the junction kept 8 bases outside the gene matches. The CDR3 extends over 15 amino acids. The germline V gene has CDR1 SGDLS and CDR2 YYNGEE. The whole variable domain, filled in from reference TRBV9 and TRBJ1-1, reads DSGVTQTPKHLITATGQRVTLRCSPRSGDLSVYWYQQSLDQGLQFLIQYYNGEERAKGNILERFSAQQFPDLHSELNLSSLELGDSALYFCASSGTQGVGTEAFFGQGTRLTVV.